Below are 24 T cell receptor beta chains sequenced from a single sample in a study of beta chain features in type 1 diabetes. The investigators reverse transcribed all of the isolated RNA, so they sequenced expressed TCRB transcripts. Clones were sequenced by immunoSEQ multiplex PCR, and TCRdb holds only the in-frame ones, with some missing. The sample carries 300,000 or so clones, around 9.7% recorded once. General observations from the study: Among all four CD4+ subsets, Type 1 diabetes patients had TCRB CDR3s that were moderately but significantly shorter.

Their antigens remain unidentified. Sequencing was done on a sample of central memory CD4+ T cells from blood. These receptors were collected from a man younger than 45 with type 1 diabetes.

The table lists this clone with many counts. The chain is built from TRBV9 and TRBJ1-4; D is ambiguous. The germline gives CDR1 SGDLS, CDR2 YYNGEE. The V end lost 3 bases, the J end lost 5 bases, and 17 bases lay between the germline ends. The CDR3 has 16 residues. The CDR3 spells CASSAGSATGNEKLFF. DNA of the CDR3: TGTGCCAGCAGCGCAGGCAGTGCCACGGGGAATGAAAAACTGTTTTTT.

In its sample, this clone was seen a few times. The chain employs TRBV11-2 and TRBJ1-6; TRBD1 might be the D (5 bases). Germline V gene data show CDR1 as SGHAT and CDR2 as FQNNGV. The CDR3 sequence is 14 residues long. Trimming pared 4 bases from V and 8 bases from J, leaving 12 bases between. The CDR3: CASSSSRGDSPLHF. CDR3 DNA: TGTGCCAGCAGCTCATCTCGGGGGGATTCACCCCTCCACTTT.

In the case of this clone: Mismatch with germline at one junction end may stem from a read error. Additional DNA sequences in this sample encode the identical CDR3. This sequence joins TRBV7-9 and TRBJ2-3; 8 nucleotides align to TRBD2. The CDR3 covers 14 residues. Looked up from germline, CDR1 is SEHNR and CDR2 is FQNEAQ (reference sequence). This chain's CDR3 is CASSLAGSTDTQYF. The DNA for the CDR3 is TGTGCCAGCAGTTTAGCGGGGAGCACAGATACGCAGTATTTT.

J is TRBJ1-2 and V is TRBV7-2; TRBD1 might be the D (6 bases). CDR1 is SGHTA and CDR2 is FQGNSA in the germline V gene. CDR3 length: 15 amino acids. V lost 1 base, J lost 4 bases, and 13 bases lay in between. The chain's CDR3 is CASSLDGGLRYGYTF. CDR3 sequence (DNA): TGTGCCAGCAGCTTAGACGGGGGGCTGCGCTATGGCTACACCTTC.

V usage is TRBV5-1 and J usage is TRBJ1-2, with a possible D match to TRBD1 (6 bases). Trimming took 2 bases from V and 2 from J, leaving 10 bases between them. The germline gives CDR1 SGHRS, CDR2 YFSETQ. CDR3 length: 14 amino acids. The CDR3 loop reads CASSFLDSNYGYTF. CDR3 nucleotides: TGCGCCAGCAGCTTTTTGGACAGCAACTATGGCTACACCTTC.

The rearrangement joins TRBV4-2 to TRBJ2-7, with 12 bases identical to TRBD1. CDR3 length equals 17 residues. The V and J ends lost 1 base and 6 bases, in that order; junction bases with no gene match: 10. Germline V CDR1 and CDR2: LGHNA, YNFKEQ. CDR3: CASSQVAWGQGAFEQYF. In DNA form, the CDR3 reads TGTGCCAGCAGCCAAGTTGCCTGGGGACAGGGGGCGTTCGAGCAGTACTTC.

The chain combines TRBV5-1 with TRBJ2-3; 11 bases map to TRBD2. The ends lost 4 bases at V and 1 base at J; junction bases unmatched: 5. Germline assignment: CDR1 SGHRS and CDR2 YFSETQ. CDR3 size: 16 residues. The CDR3 nucleotides read TGCGCCAGCAGCCCTGAACTAGCGGGGGGCACAGATACGCAGTATTTT. Protein sequence: CASSPELAGGTDTQYF.

This clone was counted between two and nine times. This chain joins TRBV18 and TRBJ2-1; 8 bases fit TRBD2. This CDR3 has 14 residues. After removal of 6 bases from V and 8 bases from J, the junction contained 9 bases not matched to a gene. CDR1 KGHSH and CDR2 LQKENI come from the germline V gene. The CDR3 sequence: CASSPGGPLDEQFF. The CDR3 coding sequence is TGTGCCAGCTCGCCGGGGGGGCCATTGGATGAGCAGTTCTTC.

About this clone: One end of the junction fails to match germline, which may point to a read error. CDR3 coding DNA: TGTGCCAGCAGCTTATCCCGCCTGTCAGATACGCAGTATTTT. Protein: CASSLSRLSDTQYF. This chain connects TRBV27 to TRBJ2-3, with D unresolved. Germline-derived CDR1 and CDR2 are MNHEY and SMNVEV (reference sequence). The CDR3 is 14 residues long.

Only a few counts were recorded for this clone. At the DNA level, this CDR3 is encoded by other sequences in the same sample as well. The chain is built from TRBV7-2 and TRBJ1-3; D gene uncertain. The CDR3 length is 13 residues. Germline assignment: CDR1 SGHTA and CDR2 FQGNSA. V was cut by 5 bases and J by 4 bases, with 9 bases left in between. The CDR3 DNA reads as TGTGCCAGCAGCCAATCCTCCGGAAACACCATATATTTT. Amino acid sequence: CASSQSSGNTIYF.

This clone has a handful of counts. The chain employs TRBV7-2 and TRBJ2-1; 7 bases agree with TRBD1. There are 15 residues in the CDR3. Germline loops: CDR1 SGHTA, CDR2 FQGNSA. Trimming at V came to 0 bases and at J to 4 bases, leaving 3 bases not matched to a gene. CDR3 loop: CASSLARDRYNEQFF. DNA of the CDR3: TGTGCCAGCAGCTTAGCTCGGGACAGATACAATGAGCAGTTCTTC.

The chain uses TRBV9 and TRBJ2-1; D gene ambiguous. There are 16 residues in the CDR3. V was cut by 1 base and J by 10 bases, with 21 bases left in between. CDR1 is SGDLS and CDR2 is YYNGEE in the germline V gene. DNA for the CDR3: TGTGCCAGCAGCGTATCCCCAGTGAGTGCCGAAGGAGAGCAGTTCTTC. This translates into CASSVSPVSAEGEQFF.

This rearrangement joins TRBV2 to TRBJ2-3, with 9 bases matching TRBD2. Germline-derived CDR1 and CDR2 are SNHLY and FYNNEI. J was trimmed by 1 base and V by 6 bases; bases with no gene match: 8. The CDR3 totals 16 residues. CDR3 nucleotides: TGTGCCAGCAGGCCCCTAGTAGCGGGGGGCACAGATACGCAGTATTTT. Its translation is CASRPLVAGGTDTQYF. Filled out from reference TRBV2 and TRBJ2-3, the complete variable domain reads EPEVTQTPSHQVTQMGQEVILRCVPISNHLYFYWYRQILGQKVEFLVSFYNNEISEKSEIFDDQFSVERPDGSNFTLKIRSTKLEDSAMYFCASRPLVAGGTDTQYFGPGTRLTVL.

This clone was counted between two and nine times. The J gene is TRBJ1-4, the V gene TRBV7-8; D gene uncertain. V was clipped by 3 bases and J by 4 bases, with 9 bases between them. The CDR3 spans 14 residues. From germline, CDR1 is SGHVS and CDR2 FQNEAQ. The CDR3 is CASSFDRNNEKLFF. Written as DNA, the CDR3 is TGTGCCAGCAGCTTCGATAGGAATAATGAAAAACTGTTTTTT.

This clone was seen only a few times. The V call is TRBV7-9, the J call TRBJ1-5; TRBD1 might be the D (5 bases). CDR1 is SEHNR, CDR2 FQNEAQ, per germline (reference sequence). Trimming took 1 base from V and 4 from J, leaving 11 bases between them. This CDR3 is built from 15 residues. DNA for the CDR3: TGTGCCAGCAGCTTAGATGGGGCGGAAAATCAGCCCCAGCATTTT. This translates into CASSLDGAENQPQHF.

This clone was detected a few times. The chain is built from TRBV29-1 and TRBJ2-7; no clear D. The ends were cut back, 5 bases at V and 0 bases at J, with 14 bases in the middle. The CDR3 spans 14 residues. Germline V gene sequence: CDR1 SQVTM, CDR2 ANQGSEA. CDR3 nucleotides: TGCAGCGTTCGTAACGCCGAGAGCTCCTACGAGCAGTACTTC. This sequence encodes CSVRNAESSYEQYF.

In its sample, this clone was seen a few times. The V gene is TRBV19, the J gene TRBJ2-2; the match to TRBD2 covers 7 bases. V trimming: 6 bases; J trimming: 6 bases; junction bases outside the gene matches: 7. This CDR3 region has 14 residues. Germline V gene sequence: CDR1 LNHDA, CDR2 SQIVND (reference sequence). In DNA form, the CDR3 reads TGTGCCAGTAGCAGTACTAGCGCTCCCGGGGAGCTGTTTTTT. Translating it yields CASSSTSAPGELFF. The full variable domain, its missing parts supplied by reference TRBV19 and TRBJ2-2, is DGGITQSPKYLFRKEGQNVTLSCEQNLNHDAMYWYRQDPGQGLRLIYYSQIVNDFQKGDIAEGYSVSREKKESFPLTVTSAQKNPTAFYLCASSSTSAPGELFFGEGSRLTVL.

V is TRBV10-1 and J is TRBJ2-3, with a possible D match to TRBD1 (6 bases). The V end lost 4 bases, the J end lost 3 bases, and 14 bases lay between the germline ends. The CDR3 runs 15 residues. The germline CDR1 and CDR2 sequences are WNHNN and SYGVQD (reference sequence). CDR3 protein: CASSADRLGTDTQYF. The CDR3 DNA reads as TGCGCCAGCAGTGCCGACAGGCTCGGAACAGATACGCAGTATTTT.

This clone was seen a few times. The chain has TRBV5-5 and TRBJ2-2; TRBD1 is a possible D gene (5 bases). This CDR3 is 15 amino acids long. The V gene's germline CDR1 is SGHKS and CDR2 YYEKEE (reference sequence). Trimming shortened V by 0 bases and J by 5 bases, and 11 bases separated the two germline ends. Here the CDR3 DNA reads TGTGCCAGCAGCTTGGACCAGGGTGGGACCGGGGAGCTGTTTTTT. Its protein product is CASSLDQGGTGELFF.

J is TRBJ1-4 and V is TRBV25-1; tentative D call: TRBD1 (6 bases). Trimming removed 7 bases at V and 10 bases at J, with 22 bases between. There are 15 residues in the CDR3. Per germline, CDR1 MGHDK and CDR2 SYGVNS. This CDR3 is CASIGEGGVGGKLFF. The CDR3 DNA is TGTGCCAGCATTGGGGAAGGGGGAGTAGGAGGAAAACTGTTTTTT.

This clone was counted only a few times. This chain joins TRBV7-9 and TRBJ2-1; D is unclear. This CDR3 has 17 amino acids. Germline CDR1 and CDR2: SEHNR and FQNEAQ (reference sequence). Trimming left V 5 bases short and J 8 bases short, with 25 bases between. This chain's CDR3 is CASSLTPGPTTVDEQFF. The CDR3 DNA sequence: TGTGCCAGCAGCCTAACCCCCGGGCCCACAACCGTGGATGAGCAGTTCTTC.

This chain uses TRBV29-1 with TRBJ1-4; 7 nucleotides match TRBD1. Trimming cost V 1 base and J 8 bases; bases outside gene matches: 13. Germline values: CDR1 SQVTM, CDR2 ANQGSEA. The CDR3 consists of 16 residues. The CDR3 region has the DNA TGCAGCGTTGAAGCAGACCGGCAGGGGGGAGAAGAAAAACTGTTTTTT. Translating gives CSVEADRQGGEEKLFF.

This sequence joins TRBV28 and TRBJ2-5; 9 bases map to TRBD1. The CDR3 contains 15 residues. Germline CDR1 MDHEN, CDR2 SYDVKM. J was trimmed by 5 bases and V by 5 bases; bases with no gene match: 9. The DNA of the CDR3 is TGTGCCAGCAGTGACTCGGGACAGGGTCGGGAGACCCAGTACTTC. This codes for CASSDSGQGRETQYF.

J is TRBJ1-4 and V is TRBV5-1; D might be TRBD1 (5 bases). V shed 2 bases and J shed 5 bases, with 10 bases lying between them. CDR3 length: 14 amino acids. Germline V CDR1 and CDR2: SGHRS, YFSETQ. The CDR3 coding sequence is TGCGCCAGCAGCTTCGGACACACCAATGAAAAACTGTTTTTT. Protein product: CASSFGHTNEKLFF. Based on the CDR3 plus reference TRBV5-1 and TRBJ1-4, the full variable domain is KAGVTQTPRYLIKTRGQQVTLSCSPISGHRSVSWYQQTPGQGLQFLFEYFSETQRNKGNFPGRFSGRQFSNSRSEMNVSTLELGDSALYLCASSFGHTNEKLFFGSGTQLSVL.